This T cell receptor beta chain is drawn from a study of cytomegalovirus exposure and HLA in healthy donors. Study in general: Sequencing of 150 million to 200 million T cells in an earlier analysis found 120 million or so unique TCR beta sequences.

This clone was seen a handful of times. What it binds is not known. V was clipped by 4 bases and J by 4 bases; unmatched bases: 3. The CDR3 runs to 13 residues. Germline CDR1 and CDR2: MNHEY and SVGAGI. PCR employed 60 Vbeta and 13 Jbeta primers. Data came from immunoSEQ multiplex PCR; TCRdb stores just in-frame clones and leaves some out. The sample includes under 50,000 clones, 65% to 80% of them seen just once. Study outcomes and limitations: Highly shared sequence variants in one cluster were likely a sequencing artifact. The authors reported that TCR beta sequences could predict HLA-A and HLA-B alleles. These predictions were accurate for most subjects in the first cohort.

The sequence was obtained from a man aged 30-40 years in good health and CMV-seronegative. Material for sequencing was PBMCs. The chain joins TRBV6-5 to TRBJ2-7, with 8 bases lining up with TRBD2. The CDR3 loop reads CASSSAGVYEQYF. CDR3 DNA sequence: TGTGCCAGCAGTTCAGCGGGAGTGTACGAGCAGTACTTC.